This T cell receptor (beta chain) was recovered during a study of shared clonotypes between healthy human individuals. Whole-study context: A couple of female and a few male donors aged 18 to 49 were enrolled.

CDR1 and CDR2 from the germline V gene are SGHTA and FQGNSA. Trimming took 3 bases from V and 2 from J, leaving 11 bases between them. The CDR3 is 15 residues long. Repertoires were generated with immunoSEQ multiplex PCR, while TCRdb's copy carries only in-frame clones and drops some. The sample records about 1.4 million clones, about 96% being singletons. The chain combines TRBV7-2 with TRBJ2-1, with a weak D call TRBD2 (5 bases). The sequenced sample consisted of naive CD4+ T cells sorted from blood. Subset indicated: CD45RA+ positively selected. The sequence came from a man between 25 and 39 years old in good health. This CDR3 is CASSLSSVAYNEQFF. The CDR3 DNA follows: TGTGCCAGCAGCTTGAGTAGCGTCGCCTACAATGAGCAGTTCTTC.